This T cell receptor (beta chain) was profiled in a study of T cells in tuberculosis. Comments on this clone: Its specificity is not known.

Libraries were prepared by immunoSEQ multiplex PCR; TCRdb keeps only in-frame clonotypes and omits some of them. Of 40,000 to 45,000 clones listed, roughly 95% are singletons. Tuberculin skin test and IGRA determined adolescents' latent tuberculosis status at entry. Unsorted cryopreserved PBMC were sequenced, averaging around 94,000 T cells per clinical donor. Points from the study as a whole: Smaller alpha distances in active tuberculosis partly reflected shorter CDR3-alpha lengths.

This TCR was recovered from a donor aged 10-29 years with latent tuberculosis or without tuberculosis infection. Sequenced material: PBMCs.

The DNA of the CDR3 is TGTGCCAGCTCACCACCCTCGGACAGCCTCTACGAGCAGTACTTC. This encodes CASSPPSDSLYEQYF. The J gene is TRBJ2-7, the V gene TRBV18; tentative D call: TRBD1 (6 bases). V gave up 0 bases and J gave up 3 bases, with 12 bases separating them. Per the germline V gene, CDR1 is KGHSH and CDR2 is LQKENI. This CDR3 has 15 residues. Using reference TRBV18 and TRBJ2-7 for the parts outside the CDR3, the full variable domain is NAGVMQNPRHLVRRRGQEARLRCSPMKGHSHVYWYRQLPEEGLKFMVYLQKENIIDESGMPKERFSAEFPKEGPSILRIQQVVRGDSAAYFCASSPPSDSLYEQYFGPGTRLTVT.